These T cell receptor beta chains were read from a single sample in a study of cytomegalovirus exposure and HLA in healthy donors. Using immunoSEQ multiplex PCR, the repertoire was profiled, and TCRdb retains in-frame clones only, with some absent. The sample has some 92,000 clones; around 75% are singletons. The sample was PBMCs. These receptor sequences come from a man aged 18 to 30 in good health and CMV-seropositive. Both conserved end residues are part of each CDR3. D genes are given only for firm matches. Rows may omit the clone size; those that give it use once, few, many or a size class.

clone size: -; J gene: TRBJ2-2; D gene: TRBD2; V gene: TRBV4-2; CDR3 DNA: TGTGCCAGCAGCCAAGTAGGGCTAGCGGGGGGGTTGAACACCGGGGAGCTGTTTTTT; CDR3 protein: CASSQVGLAGGLNTGELFF
clone size: -; J gene: TRBJ2-5; D gene: TRBD2; V gene: TRBV28; CDR3 DNA: TGTGCCAGCAGCCAACCGATGACTAGCTTTTCGGAGACCCAGTACTTC; CDR3 protein: CASSQPMTSFSETQYF
clone size: once; J gene: TRBJ2-2; D gene: -; V gene: TRBV4-1; CDR3 DNA: TGCGCCAGCAGCCTTCGTCAGGCGGGTCCCTCGAACACCGGGGAGCTGTTTTTT; CDR3 protein: CASSLRQAGPSNTGELFF
clone size: few; J gene: TRBJ2-3; D gene: TRBD2; V gene: TRBV5-1; CDR3 DNA: TGCGCCAGCAGCGGCGGACTAGCGGACACAGATACGCAGTATTTT; CDR3 protein: CASSGGLADTDTQYF
clone size: -; J gene: TRBJ2-5; D gene: TRBD2; V gene: TRBV7-2; CDR3 DNA: TGTGCCAGCAGCTATTACAGCGGGGGCCAAGAGACCCAGTACTTC; CDR3 protein: CASSYYSGGQETQYF
clone size: -; J gene: TRBJ2-7; D gene: TRBD1; V gene: TRBV7-7; CDR3 DNA: TGTGCCAGCAGCTTAGCGCCCGGACAGGACTACGAGCAGTACTTC; CDR3 protein: CASSLAPGQDYEQYF
clone size: -; J gene: TRBJ1-2; D gene: TRBD1; V gene: TRBV19; CDR3 DNA: TGTGCCAGTAGCGGGACAGGAGGTAACTATGGCTACACCTTC; CDR3 protein: CASSGTGGNYGYTF
clone size: -; J gene: TRBJ2-3; D gene: -; V gene: TRBV5-1; CDR3 DNA: TGCGCCAGCAGTCGATCCCCCGGGAAAAGCACAGATACGCAGTATTTT; CDR3 protein: CASSRSPGKSTDTQYF
clone size: few; J gene: TRBJ2-6; D gene: -; V gene: TRBV2; CDR3 DNA: TGTGCCAGCAGAGAGGCCCTCTCTGGGGCCAACGTCCTGACTTTC; CDR3 protein: CASREALSGANVLTF
clone size: -; J gene: TRBJ2-7; D gene: -; V gene: TRBV6-1; CDR3 DNA: TGTGCCAGCAGTGTGCGCCAGGCCTACGAGCAGTACTTC; CDR3 protein: CASSVRQAYEQYF
clone size: -; J gene: TRBJ2-3; D gene: TRBD2; V gene: TRBV5-1; CDR3 DNA: TGCGCCAGCAGCTTGGGTTCAGCGGGGGGGCCCCTAGATACGCAGTATTTT; CDR3 protein: CASSLGSAGGPLDTQYF
clone size: -; J gene: TRBJ1-2; D gene: TRBD1; V gene: TRBV6-6; CDR3 DNA: TGTGCCAGCAGTTACCCAAGGGGACAGGGGGACTATGGCTACACCTTC; CDR3 protein: CASSYPRGQGDYGYTF
clone size: -; J gene: TRBJ2-6; D gene: TRBD1; V gene: TRBV9; CDR3 DNA: TGTGCCAGCAGTGGGATTAGACAGGGCCCGCGAAGTCGTTCTGGGGCCAACGTCCTGACTTTC; CDR3 protein: CASSGIRQGPRSRSGANVLTF
clone size: -; J gene: TRBJ1-1; D gene: TRBD1; V gene: TRBV9; CDR3 DNA: TGTGCCAGCAGCGGACGCGCATTACAAGGGGGCGCGGTCACTGAAGCTTTCTTT; CDR3 protein: CASSGRALQGGAVTEAFF
clone size: -; J gene: TRBJ2-1; D gene: TRBD2; V gene: TRBV10-3; CDR3 DNA: TGTGCCATCAGGAGGACTAGCGATGAGCAGTTCTTC; CDR3 protein: CAIRRTSDEQFF
clone size: -; J gene: TRBJ2-7; D gene: TRBD1; V gene: TRBV30; CDR3 DNA: TGTGCCTGGGAGACAGGGAACGAGCAGTACTTC; CDR3 protein: CAWETGNEQYF
clone size: few; J gene: TRBJ2-1; D gene: TRBD1; V gene: TRBV5-1; CDR3 DNA: TGCGCCAGCAGCCAGGGACAGGCGCGCGATGAGCAGTTCTTC; CDR3 protein: CASSQGQARDEQFF
clone size: -; J gene: TRBJ2-3; D gene: -; V gene: TRBV27; CDR3 DNA: TGTGCCAGTAGGACAGCCTCCAGCACAGATACGCAGTATTTT; CDR3 protein: CASRTASSTDTQYF
clone size: -; J gene: TRBJ1-4; D gene: -; V gene: TRBV18; CDR3 DNA: TGTGCCAGCTCCCCCGACAGTCTTAATGAAAAACTGTTTTTT; CDR3 protein: CASSPDSLNEKLFF
clone size: few; J gene: TRBJ2-4; D gene: TRBD2; V gene: TRBV2; CDR3 DNA: TGTGCCAGCAAGGGCGGGGGGGCCGGAAGAAACATTCAGTACTTC; CDR3 protein: CASKGGGAGRNIQYF
clone size: -; J gene: TRBJ1-1; D gene: TRBD1; V gene: TRBV10-3; CDR3 DNA: TGTGCCATCAGTGGGGGGACAGGGAGGGTTGAAGCTTTCTTT; CDR3 protein: CAISGGTGRVEAFF
clone size: few; J gene: TRBJ1-1; D gene: -; V gene: TRBV6-6; CDR3 DNA: TGTGCCAGCAGCCACCCATTGGGGGCGTACACTGAAGCTTTCTTT; CDR3 protein: CASSHPLGAYTEAFF
clone size: -; J gene: TRBJ1-1; D gene: -; V gene: TRBV29-1; CDR3 DNA: TGCAGCGGGAATACAGGGTTTGACACTGAAGCTTTCTTT; CDR3 protein: CSGNTGFDTEAFF
clone size: -; J gene: TRBJ2-1; D gene: TRBD2; V gene: TRBV5-1; CDR3 DNA: TGCGCCAGCAGCTTGGCTAGCGGGGGTTACAATGAGCAGTTCTTC; CDR3 protein: CASSLASGGYNEQFF
clone size: few; J gene: TRBJ1-1; D gene: -; V gene: TRBV28; CDR3 DNA: TGTGCCAGCAGTTTCGGGGGATTGACGACTGAAGCTTTCTTT; CDR3 protein: CASSFGGLTTEAFF
clone size: -; J gene: TRBJ1-1; D gene: TRBD1; V gene: TRBV4-1; CDR3 DNA: TGCGCCAGCAGCCAAGTAGGGCCGGGACAGGGGGTAGATGAAGCTTTCTTT; CDR3 protein: CASSQVGPGQGVDEAFF
clone size: once; J gene: TRBJ1-5; D gene: TRBD1; V gene: TRBV7-6; CDR3 DNA: TGTGCCAGCAGCTTAGGGACAGGGGGCGCGGGTGGTCAGCCCCAGCATTTT; CDR3 protein: CASSLGTGGAGGQPQHF
clone size: -; J gene: TRBJ1-1; D gene: -; V gene: TRBV6-5; CDR3 DNA: TGTGCCAGCAGTTACGGCTGGGAGGGCACTGAAGCTTTCTTT; CDR3 protein: CASSYGWEGTEAFF
clone size: -; J gene: TRBJ2-7; D gene: TRBD1; V gene: TRBV5-1; CDR3 DNA: TGCGCCAGCAGCTTGTGGACAGGGGTCTCCTACGAGCAGTACTTC; CDR3 protein: CASSLWTGVSYEQYF
clone size: few; J gene: TRBJ1-2; D gene: -; V gene: TRBV4-2; CDR3 DNA: TGTGCCAGCAGCCAAGATCCGTGGGGCTTAAATGGCTACACCTTC; CDR3 protein: CASSQDPWGLNGYTF
clone size: -; J gene: TRBJ2-3; D gene: TRBD2; V gene: TRBV27; CDR3 DNA: TGTGCCAGCAGGACTAGCGGGGGGGATAGCTGGACAGATACGCAGTATTTT; CDR3 protein: CASRTSGGDSWTDTQYF
clone size: -; J gene: TRBJ2-3; D gene: TRBD1; V gene: TRBV5-1; CDR3 DNA: TGCGCCAGCAGTTACCGGGACAGTTCATCAGATACGCAGTATTTT; CDR3 protein: CASSYRDSSSDTQYF
clone size: -; J gene: TRBJ2-6; D gene: -; V gene: TRBV1; CDR3 DNA: TGCACCAGCAGCCAAGATGGGGCGCGCGTAGACTCTGGGGCCAACGTCCTGACTTTC; CDR3 protein: CTSSQDGARVDSGANVLTF
clone size: -; J gene: TRBJ2-5; D gene: -; V gene: TRBV18; CDR3 DNA: TGTGCCAGCTCACCATTACCCCTAAGTGAGACCCAGTACTTC; CDR3 protein: CASSPLPLSETQYF
clone size: -; J gene: TRBJ1-5; D gene: -; V gene: TRBV19; CDR3 DNA: TGTGCCAGTAGTACCTCGAGCAATCAGCCCCAGCATTTT; CDR3 protein: CASSTSSNQPQHF
clone size: -; J gene: TRBJ1-2; D gene: -; V gene: TRBV9; CDR3 DNA: TGTGCCAGCAGCCCAACCTCCTCTAATTTTGGCTACACCTTC; CDR3 protein: CASSPTSSNFGYTF
clone size: -; J gene: TRBJ2-3; D gene: -; V gene: TRBV4-2; CDR3 DNA: TGTGCCAGCAGCCAAGATGCAACTACAGATACGCAGTATTTT; CDR3 protein: CASSQDATTDTQYF
clone size: few; J gene: TRBJ1-1; D gene: -; V gene: TRBV7-9; CDR3 DNA: TGTGCCAGCAGCGCACAGGGACACACTGAAGCTTTCTTT; CDR3 protein: CASSAQGHTEAFF
clone size: few; J gene: TRBJ2-3; D gene: TRBD1; V gene: TRBV11-3; CDR3 DNA: TGTGCCAGCAGCTTAGAGCAGGGGGCAGATACGCAGTATTTT; CDR3 protein: CASSLEQGADTQYF
clone size: -; J gene: TRBJ2-2; D gene: -; V gene: TRBV9; CDR3 DNA: TGTGCCAGCAGCGCGGGGGTAGGGAGCACCGGGGAGCTGTTTTTT; CDR3 protein: CASSAGVGSTGELFF
clone size: -; J gene: TRBJ1-1; D gene: -; V gene: TRBV28; CDR3 DNA: TGTGCCAGCAGAAGAGGCCTTGAAGCTTTCTTT; CDR3 protein: CASRRGLEAFF
clone size: -; J gene: TRBJ2-2; D gene: TRBD1; V gene: TRBV5-1; CDR3 DNA: TGCGCCAGCAGCGCCTCCGGGACAGGGGTCGGGGAGCTGTTTTTT; CDR3 protein: CASSASGTGVGELFF
clone size: few; J gene: TRBJ2-1; D gene: TRBD2; V gene: TRBV18; CDR3 DNA: TGTGCCAGCTCACCTGGTTCGGGGGGGTACAATGAGCAGTTCTTC; CDR3 protein: CASSPGSGGYNEQFF
clone size: once; J gene: TRBJ1-5; D gene: -; V gene: TRBV19; CDR3 DNA: TGTGCCAGTAGGCAGGGAGGACAGCCCCAGCATTTT; CDR3 protein: CASRQGGQPQHF
clone size: -; J gene: TRBJ2-1; D gene: TRBD2; V gene: TRBV30; CDR3 DNA: TGTGCCTGGAGTGAATGGGGACTAGCGGGGCAGGATGAGCAGTTCTTC; CDR3 protein: CAWSEWGLAGQDEQFF
clone size: -; J gene: TRBJ2-3; D gene: TRBD1; V gene: TRBV5-1; CDR3 DNA: TGCGCCAGCAGCCAGGGACAGGACACAGATACGCAGTATTTT; CDR3 protein: CASSQGQDTDTQYF
clone size: -; J gene: TRBJ2-3; D gene: TRBD2; V gene: TRBV10-3; CDR3 DNA: TGTGCCATCAATTTCGGTCCGTTGCGGGGGGGCCCGGATACGCAGTATTTT; CDR3 protein: CAINFGPLRGGPDTQYF
clone size: once; J gene: TRBJ2-7; D gene: TRBD1; V gene: TRBV10-2; CDR3 DNA: TGCGCCAGCAGGGACAGGGACAGCTTAACTGAGCAGTACTTC; CDR3 protein: CASRDRDSLTEQYF
clone size: -; J gene: TRBJ1-4; D gene: -; V gene: TRBV4-1; CDR3 DNA: TGCGCCAGCAGCCAAGATAGGGCGGGGTGGGGTGAAAAACTGTTTTTT; CDR3 protein: CASSQDRAGWGEKLFF
clone size: -; J gene: TRBJ2-2; D gene: -; V gene: TRBV2; CDR3 DNA: TGTGCCAGCAGCGGAACTAGCTCCGGGGAGCTGTTTTTT; CDR3 protein: CASSGTSSGELFF
clone size: -; J gene: TRBJ2-5; D gene: TRBD1; V gene: TRBV29-1; CDR3 DNA: TGCAGCGTCGGACAGGGTTACGAGACCCAGTACTTC; CDR3 protein: CSVGQGYETQYF
clone size: -; J gene: TRBJ2-3; D gene: TRBD2; V gene: TRBV13; CDR3 DNA: TGTGCCAGCAGCTTTGAGCCCGGACTAGCGGGGGGCACAGATACGCAGTATTTT; CDR3 protein: CASSFEPGLAGGTDTQYF
clone size: -; J gene: TRBJ1-6; D gene: -; V gene: TRBV27; CDR3 DNA: TGTGCCAGCAGTTACAGGACAGCCTCCTATAATTCACCCCTCCACTTT; CDR3 protein: CASSYRTASYNSPLHF
clone size: -; J gene: TRBJ1-2; D gene: TRBD1; V gene: TRBV5-1; CDR3 DNA: TGCGCCAGCAGCTTGGAGGGCAGGGGGCCTTACTATGGCTACACCTTC; CDR3 protein: CASSLEGRGPYYGYTF
clone size: -; J gene: TRBJ2-5; D gene: -; V gene: TRBV10-2; CDR3 DNA: TGCGCCAGCAGTACTTCTTGGGGCGAGGAGACCCAGTACTTC; CDR3 protein: CASSTSWGEETQYF
clone size: -; J gene: TRBJ2-7; D gene: TRBD1; V gene: TRBV5-1; CDR3 DNA: TGCGCCAGCAGCTCGACAGGGTCAGCCTACGAGCAGTACTTC; CDR3 protein: CASSSTGSAYEQYF
clone size: -; J gene: TRBJ2-7; D gene: -; V gene: TRBV28; CDR3 DNA: TGTGCCAGCACTACCGCCCCAGGGGGGCGCATGGGCGAGCAGTACTTC; CDR3 protein: CASTTAPGGRMGEQYF
clone size: -; J gene: TRBJ2-5; D gene: TRBD1; V gene: TRBV7-8; CDR3 DNA: TGTGCCAGCAGCTCCCGACAGGGTAGGGAGACCCAGTACTTC; CDR3 protein: CASSSRQGRETQYF